The rows below give T cell receptor beta chains drawn from one sample of a study of T-cell memory formation after mild COVID-19. TCRdb reprocessed the 5' RACE reads via MiXCR and lists one record per CDR3 protein. The repertoire holds some 210,000 distinct CDR3 sequences, with 25% to 35% as singletons. The material sequenced was PBMCs or a T cell subset sorted from them (not recorded which). The origin of the receptors is an adult woman who had mild COVID-19 (a few samples of this study predate the infection). Cell type and time point are not known. Each CDR3 is given with its conserved first and last residue. The D gene is left open where the match is weak. Only some rows state a clone size, as once, few, many or a class for expanded clones.

size	V	D	J	DNA	CDR3
few	TRBV29-1	NA	TRBJ2-7	TGCAGCGTTCCAGGTAGGAGAGCCTACGAGCAGTACTTC	CSVPGRRAYEQYF
few	TRBV20-1	NA	TRBJ2-7	TGCAGAGTTACAGGGTCCTACGAGCAGTACTTC	CRVTGSYEQYF
NA	TRBV3-1	TRBD1	TRBJ2-3	TGTGCCAGCAGCCAAGCCGGGCAGGGGGCCTCCACAGATACGCAGTATTTT	CASSQAGQGASTDTQYF
NA	TRBV29-1	NA	TRBJ1-5	TGCAGCGTCTTCGATGGGGATCAGCCCCAGCATTTT	CSVFDGDQPQHF
NA	TRBV5-1	TRBD2	TRBJ2-3	TGCGCCAGCAGCATTAGCGGGGGAACGCAGTATTTT	CASSISGGTQYF
few	TRBV29-1	NA	TRBJ1-1	TGCAGCGTAGCCTACAGGGATGATACTGAAGCTTTCTTT	CSVAYRDDTEAFF
NA	TRBV5-1	NA	TRBJ2-3	TGCGCCAGCCGAGGGGATGATACGCAGTATTTT	CASRGDDTQYF
few	TRBV4-2	TRBD2	TRBJ2-1	TGTGCCAGCAGCCACCTAGTGAGCGGGGGGGCCGAGGAGCAGTTCTTC	CASSHLVSGGAEEQFF
few	TRBV7-6	TRBD1	TRBJ2-7	TGTGCCAGCAGCTCCTACAGGGACAGGGACCACTACGAGCAGTACTTC	CASSSYRDRDHYEQYF
once	TRBV19	NA	TRBJ1-1	TGTGCCAGTAAAAGCGCTGAAGCTTTCTTT	CASKSAEAFF
few	TRBV7-2	TRBD2	TRBJ2-1	TGTGCCAGCAGTCCAGCGGGAGGGGTCGGCAATGAGCAGTTCTTC	CASSPAGGVGNEQFF
NA	TRBV20-1	NA	TRBJ1-2	TGCAGTGCTAGATACAGGGACTATGGCTACACCTTC	CSARYRDYGYTF
few	TRBV12-5	NA	TRBJ2-1	TGTGCTAGTGGTTTGGTACCGGGGCCGCCCCATGAGCAGTTCTTC	CASGLVPGPPHEQFF
NA	TRBV4-1	NA	TRBJ2-1	TGCGCCAGCAGCCAAGATCACGAATATGAGCAGTTCTTC	CASSQDHEYEQFF
NA	TRBV6-5	NA	TRBJ2-3	TGTGCCAGCAAGATGGTGGGCACAGATACGCAGTATTTT	CASKMVGTDTQYF
few	TRBV10-3	NA	TRBJ2-7	TGTGCCATCAGTGAGTCGGACAGCGAGCAGTACTTC	CAISESDSEQYF
NA	TRBV25-1	NA	TRBJ2-5	TGTGCCAGCAGTGAATCTGGAGCAGGGAGAGAGACCCAGTACTTC	CASSESGAGRETQYF
NA	TRBV21-1	NA	TRBJ1-3	TGTGCCAGCACCCTGAAGGGACAGGAGAACTCTGGAAACACCATATATTTT	CASTLKGQENSGNTIYF
NA	TRBV5-1	NA	TRBJ2-1	TGCGCCAGCAGCCGGGACTTGTTAGTGGATGAGCAGTTCTTC	CASSRDLLVDEQFF
few	TRBV18	TRBD2	TRBJ2-1	TGTGCCAGCTCAGAAATAGCGGGAGGTGCTGAGCAGTTCTTC	CASSEIAGGAEQFF
NA	TRBV20-1	TRBD1	TRBJ2-1	TGCAGTGCCAAGCGTAGGGGGCGCGTAAATGAGCAGTTCTTC	CSAKRRGRVNEQFF
few	TRBV24-1	NA	TRBJ2-1	TGTGCCACCAGTGGCCTGGGACTGGGGCTATACAATGAGCAGTTCTTC	CATSGLGLGLYNEQFF
NA	TRBV20-1	TRBD2	TRBJ2-1	TGCAGTGCTAGTCCGCCCAGTGGTAGCGGGAGGGGAAGTAGTTATGAGCAGTTCTTC	CSASPPSGSGRGSSYEQFF
NA	TRBV24-1	NA	TRBJ2-3	TGTGCCACCAGTGATCCCCGAGGGGACCCAACGCAGTATTTT	CATSDPRGDPTQYF
NA	TRBV6-1	TRBD2	TRBJ2-5	TGTGCCAGCAGACTAGCGGGGTTGCAAGAGACCCAGTACTTC	CASRLAGLQETQYF
few	TRBV5-5	NA	TRBJ1-1	TGTGCCAGCACCTTCAATCCTCTTCCGGGACCTAACTTAAACACTGAAGCTTTCTTT	CASTFNPLPGPNLNTEAFF
NA	TRBV20-1	NA	TRBJ2-4	TGCAGTGCCCCGGAGGCGGAACTAGCCAAAAACATTCAGTACTTC	CSAPEAELAKNIQYF
NA	TRBV9	TRBD2	TRBJ2-2	TGTGCCAGCAGCCCTAGCGGGAAAGGGCTGTTTTTT	CASSPSGKGLFF
NA	TRBV23-1	NA	TRBJ2-7	TGCGCCAGCAGTCGGAAGTCCCTGAGGCAAGTGGCCTACGAGCAGTACTTC	CASSRKSLRQVAYEQYF
few	TRBV5-6	TRBD1	TRBJ2-3	TGTGCCAGCAGCTTCCTAGACAGGGACCCACGCACAGATACGCAGTATTTT	CASSFLDRDPRTDTQYF
NA	TRBV12-3/TRBV12-4	NA	TRBJ2-1	TGTGCCAGCAGTCCCGTCCGGAATGAGCAGTTCTTC	CASSPVRNEQFF
few	TRBV29-1	NA	TRBJ2-7	TGCAGCGTTGAAGTTCCCGTCCGGGACCTACCCTACGAGCAGTACTTC	CSVEVPVRDLPYEQYF
few	TRBV30	NA	TRBJ2-7	TGTGCCTGGAGTGTGAACAGTCTGTTCGAGCAGTACTTC	CAWSVNSLFEQYF
NA	TRBV5-1	TRBD2	TRBJ2-3	TGCGCCAGCAGCTTGGTGAGCGGGAGGAAGGCAGATACGCAGTATTTT	CASSLVSGRKADTQYF
NA	TRBV12-3/TRBV12-4	NA	TRBJ2-1	TGTGCCAGCAGCAAACAGGGAGAGGAGTTCTTC	CASSKQGEEFF
NA	TRBV9	NA	TRBJ2-7	TGTGCCAGCAGCGTAGGGGAAGAGGGCCCCTACGAGCAGTACTTC	CASSVGEEGPYEQYF
NA	TRBV20-1	NA	TRBJ2-7	TGCAGTGCTAGAGATAGGAACAGTGGGGTCTACGTAGAGCAGTACTTC	CSARDRNSGVYVEQYF
NA	TRBV11-3	TRBD2	TRBJ2-1	TGTGCCAGCAGCTTACCCAGTATAGCGGGAGTGGGCTATGAGCAGTTCTTC	CASSLPSIAGVGYEQFF
few	TRBV29-1	NA	TRBJ2-5	TGCAGCGTTAATTATCAGACTAGGACCGGGTTAGAGACCCAGTACTTC	CSVNYQTRTGLETQYF
NA	TRBV30	NA	TRBJ1-1	TGTGCCTGGAGTGGAGCAGGGTATGTAACTGAAGCTTTCTTT	CAWSGAGYVTEAFF